This TCR beta chain stems from a study of shared clonotypes between healthy human individuals (dated by TCRdb to 2018 to 2020). Some background on the complete study: Two women and a few men aged 18 to 49 years were included in the cohort. For each donor, CD4 naive and CD4 memory were each given three plates, CD8 naive was given two plates, and CD8 memory was given one plate. To estimate repertoire size and how much clonotype sharing occurs between individuals, the study deeply sequenced the blood TCR repertoires of five or six healthy adults. To increase sequencing depth and limit assay-specific biases, different laboratories used diverse techniques to prepare libraries and sequence TCR repertoires. Between about 0.9 and 10 billion PBMCs per donor were obtained by leukapheresis.

Study-wide conclusions, independent of this receptor: Estimated clonotype richness was generally larger for naive than for memory subsets. Pairwise subsampling led to the expectation that sequencing depth would affect the degree of clonotype sharing among donors. Across a handful of donors, about 5% of naive CD4, approximately 3.5% of naive CD8, around 2.1% of memory CD4, and 0.4% to 0.45% of memory CD8 clonotypes were shared. Rarefaction of sorted-subset datasets indicated incomplete sequencing despite the large sequencing depth. Sampling was limited to blood, and TCR repertoires in tissue likely differ from TCR repertoires in blood. The genetic and exposure-history diversity represented was limited by the small number of donors. Higher generation probabilities were observed for clonotypes shared by all four sorted-subset donors than for non-shared clonotypes.

As regards this clone: What antigen it recognizes has not been identified. Base-call qualities are not available, and no considerably larger clone is one nucleotide away.

Using the deep immunoSEQ assay, multiplex PCR amplified TCR CDR3 regions from genomic DNA. Extracted genomic DNA from each cell subset was spread evenly across all wells of several immunoSEQ 96-well plates, with each plate serving as a replicate. For sorted subsets, approximately 190 ng of genomic DNA, equivalent to around 31,000 T cell genomes, went into each replicate PCR. The purified libraries were quantified using a Qubit 3.0 fluorometer, sized with a Bioanalyzer 2100, and then quantified again using the KAPA Library Quantification kit. Every immunoSEQ 96-well plate was sequenced on a dedicated single-read 150-cycle Illumina NextSeq 550 flow cell. Under the source paper's analysis protocol: Because the immunoSEQ output included only junctional sequences and no quality scores, the filtering could not be the same as the filtering used for full-length reads. Sequences were annotated with PyIR, a Python wrapper for IgBLAST v1.9, using IMGT germline references to assign V/J genes and CDR3. Reads with weak V/J assignments (E-value above 1e-6), missing CDR3, stop codons, out-of-frame junctions, or ambiguous translated residues were removed. A V3J clonotype was defined by an identical inferred V gene, J gene, and CDR3 amino acid sequence. Percentage overlap between repertoires was calculated by dividing the number of shared unique clonotypes by the size of the smaller repertoire. RTK rarefaction, the Chao1 estimator, and Recon v2.1 estimates of unobserved clonotypes were used to assess repertoire richness. For all TCRbeta clonotypes obtained by the gDNA method from four donors, generation probabilities were computed with OLGA. In its TCRdb copy, this immuneACCESS table keeps in-frame sequences only and misses some clones. Where compared with another copy, unresolved V genes explain less than half of these, and the others have no known cause. That table furnishes V, J and clone size, whereas the DNA furnished D and trimming. This sample lists roughly 2 million clones; 85% to 95% were detected once. 0.13% of the sample goes to the ten largest clones.

Donors were healthy HIV-negative adults with no recently reported acute infections or vaccinations. All donors were Caucasian adults living in Nashville, Tennessee, USA. CD4+ T cells were enriched by magnetic negative selection, after which naive cells were positively selected on CD45RA and the negative fraction was taken as the memory subset. After blood collection by leukapheresis, PBMCs were isolated using Ficoll-Histopaque density gradient centrifugation and then cryopreserved in the vapor phase of liquid nitrogen. Analytical flow cytometry was used to check the purity and quantity of every magnetically sorted T cell population. Genomic DNA was isolated from each sorted fraction and quantified by UV absorbance on a Nanodrop 2000c. CDR1 MDHEN and CDR2 SYDVKM were looked up in the germline V gene. The CDR3 contains 15 residues, cysteine and phenylalanine counted. This entry keeps only the CDR3 DNA: 45 bases, framed from base 1. V lost 6 bases and J lost 3 bases, and the count of bases not matched to a germline gene is 11.

Sequencing input: naive CD4+ T cells sorted from blood. The cell subset or site label of this sample denotes: CD45RA+ positively selected. The TCR sequence derives from a man aged 18 to 29 in good health. This chain joins TRBV28 to TRBJ2-7; 7 of the junction bases match TRBD2. The CDR3 here reads CASSTSAGYLYEQYF. The sequence in DNA is TGTGCCAGCAGCACTTCAGCGGGGTACCTCTACGAGCAGTACTTC. When the CDR3 is completed using the reference TRBV28 and TRBJ2-7 genes on either side, the full variable domain is DVKVTQSSRYLVKRTGEKVFLECVQDMDHENMFWYRQDPGLGLRLIYFSYDVKMKEKGDIPEGYSVSREKKERFSLILESASTNQTSMYLCASSTSAGYLYEQYFGPGTRLTVT.